What follows describes a single TCR beta chain. Its specificity is not known. This sample stems from a study of cytomegalovirus exposure and HLA in healthy donors. Study overall: HLA-typed donors were the source of 86 million or so unique TCRs held in an early data release. General study points: Sequencing likely caused a cluster of highly shared sequence variants.

Researchers ran the PCR with 60 Vbeta and 13 Jbeta primers. Libraries were prepared by immunoSEQ multiplex PCR; TCRdb keeps only in-frame clonotypes and omits some of them. The repertoire holds 100,000 to 150,000 clones, with around 72% as singletons. Per the germline V gene, CDR1 is MDHEN and CDR2 is SYDVKM. The CDR3 has 13 residues. Between the trimmed V and J ends, which lost 4 bases and 2 bases, there was a span of 7 bases. The receptor comes from a man younger than 45 in good health and CMV-seronegative. The specimen sequenced was PBMCs. The chain recombines TRBV28 with TRBJ2-3; D might be TRBD2 (5 bases). The DNA for the CDR3 is TGTGCCAGCAGTTACCGGGACACAGATACGCAGTATTTT. Its protein product is CASSYRDTDTQYF. The full variable domain, completed using reference TRBV28 and TRBJ2-3, is DVKVTQSSRYLVKRTGEKVFLECVQDMDHENMFWYRQDPGLGLRLIYFSYDVKMKEKGDIPEGYSVSREKKERFSLILESASTNQTSMYLCASSYRDTDTQYFGPGTRLTVL.